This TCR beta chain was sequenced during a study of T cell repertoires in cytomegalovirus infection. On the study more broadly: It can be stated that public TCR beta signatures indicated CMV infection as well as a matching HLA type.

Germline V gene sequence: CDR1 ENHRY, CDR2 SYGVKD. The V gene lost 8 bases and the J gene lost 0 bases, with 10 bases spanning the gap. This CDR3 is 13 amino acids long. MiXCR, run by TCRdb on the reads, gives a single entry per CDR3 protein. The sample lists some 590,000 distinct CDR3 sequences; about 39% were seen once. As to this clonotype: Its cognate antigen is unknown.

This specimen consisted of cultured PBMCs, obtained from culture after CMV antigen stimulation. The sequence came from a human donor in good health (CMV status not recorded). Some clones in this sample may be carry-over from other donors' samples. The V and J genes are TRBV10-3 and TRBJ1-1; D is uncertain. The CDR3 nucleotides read TGTGCCATCTTAGACGGACTGAACACTGAAGCTTTCTTT. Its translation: CAILDGLNTEAFF.